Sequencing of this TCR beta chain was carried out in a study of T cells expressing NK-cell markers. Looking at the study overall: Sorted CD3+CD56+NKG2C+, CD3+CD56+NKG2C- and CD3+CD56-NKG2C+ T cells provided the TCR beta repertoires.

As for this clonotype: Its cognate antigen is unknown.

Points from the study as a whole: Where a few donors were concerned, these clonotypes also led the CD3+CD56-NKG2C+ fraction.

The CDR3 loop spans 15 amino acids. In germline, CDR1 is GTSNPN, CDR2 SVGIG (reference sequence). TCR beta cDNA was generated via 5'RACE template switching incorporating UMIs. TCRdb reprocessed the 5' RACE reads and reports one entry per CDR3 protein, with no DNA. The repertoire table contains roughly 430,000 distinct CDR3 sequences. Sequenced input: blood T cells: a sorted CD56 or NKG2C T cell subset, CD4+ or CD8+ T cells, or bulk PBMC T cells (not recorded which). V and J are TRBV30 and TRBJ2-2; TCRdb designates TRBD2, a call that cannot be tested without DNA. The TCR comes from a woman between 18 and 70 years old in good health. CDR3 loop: CAFHRDWLNTGELFF.